This paragraph reports one TCR beta chain. Its specificity is not known. The CDR3 totals 14 residues. V lost 1 base, J lost 3 bases, and 9 bases lay in between. CDR1 and CDR2 from the germline V gene are SEHNR and FQNEAQ (reference sequence). These data originate in a study of T-cell memory formation after mild COVID-19. The study's findings and limits: There were some responding clones in pre-infection memory, which suggested that cross-reactive memory had joined.

TCRdb re-called the 5' RACE reads through MiXCR, storing one row per CDR3 protein. The table lists hundreds of thousands of distinct CDR3 sequences, about 22% of them singletons. This receptor was identified in an adult woman who had mild COVID-19 (a few samples of this study predate the infection). Cell type and time point are not known. The sequenced sample was PBMCs or a T cell subset sorted from them (not recorded which). This chain joins TRBV7-9 and TRBJ2-5; D gene unclear. The chain's CDR3 is CASSLGVREETQYF. The CDR3 nucleotides read TGTGCCAGCAGCTTAGGGGTCCGGGAAGAGACCCAGTACTTC.